This paragraph covers one TCR beta chain sequence. Its antigen remains unknown. With 60 Vbeta and 13 Jbeta primers, the PCR was carried out. Libraries were prepared by immunoSEQ multiplex PCR; TCRdb keeps only in-frame clonotypes and omits some of them. The table shows about 140,000 clones, with roughly three quarters occurring only once. These data come from a study of cytomegalovirus exposure and HLA in healthy donors. Trimming removed 0 bases at V and 6 bases at J, with 8 bases between. Germline-derived CDR1 and CDR2 are SGHRS and YFSETQ. The CDR3 loop spans 13 amino acids. Study observations and caveats: Data from an earlier analysis indicated that most TCR beta V segments were productive either about 90% or about 30% of the time. The dataset shows that most TCR sequences were rare, while some public TCRs occurred in many donors. Follow-up analysis later connected one missense variant in DCLRE1C with trimming of TCR beta V- and J-genes.

This TCR came from a male donor in good health and CMV-seronegative. The source material was PBMCs. The V and J genes are TRBV5-1 and TRBJ2-3, with D unclear. In nucleotides, the CDR3 is TGCGCCAGCAGCTTGGGGTCTATTGATACGCAGTATTTT. Protein: CASSLGSIDTQYF. Full variable domain (outside the CDR3, taken from reference TRBV5-1 and TRBJ2-3): KAGVTQTPRYLIKTRGQQVTLSCSPISGHRSVSWYQQTPGQGLQFLFEYFSETQRNKGNFPGRFSGRQFSNSRSEMNVSTLELGDSALYLCASSLGSIDTQYFGPGTRLTVL.